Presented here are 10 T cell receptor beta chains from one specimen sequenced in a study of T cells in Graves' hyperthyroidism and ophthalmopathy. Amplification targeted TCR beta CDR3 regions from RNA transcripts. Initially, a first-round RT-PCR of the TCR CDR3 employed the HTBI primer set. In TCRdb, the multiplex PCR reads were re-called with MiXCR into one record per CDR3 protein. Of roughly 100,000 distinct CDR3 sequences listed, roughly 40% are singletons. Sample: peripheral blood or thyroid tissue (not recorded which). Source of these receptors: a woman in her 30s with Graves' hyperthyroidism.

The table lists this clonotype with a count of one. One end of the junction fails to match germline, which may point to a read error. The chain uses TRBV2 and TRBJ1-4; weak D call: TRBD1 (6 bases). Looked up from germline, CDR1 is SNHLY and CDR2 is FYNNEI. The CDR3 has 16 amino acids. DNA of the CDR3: TGTGGCAGCAGACTGACCACAGGGCGGGGGACTGAAAAACTGTTTTTT. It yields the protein CGSRLTTGRGTEKLFF. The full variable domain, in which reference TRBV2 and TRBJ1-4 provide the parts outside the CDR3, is EPEVTQTPSHQVTQMGQEVILRCVPISNHLYFYWYRQILGQKVEFLVSFYNNEISEKSEIFDDQFSVERPDGSNFTLKIRSTKLEDSAMYFCGSRLTTGRGTEKLFFGSGTQLSVL.

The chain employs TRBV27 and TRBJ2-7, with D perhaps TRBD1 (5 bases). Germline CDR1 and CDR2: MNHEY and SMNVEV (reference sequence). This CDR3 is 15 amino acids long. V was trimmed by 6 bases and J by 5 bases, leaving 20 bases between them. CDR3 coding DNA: TGTGCCAGCAGGAAGATAGGGGCGGCCCCCCACGAGCAGTACTTC. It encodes CASRKIGAAPHEQYF.

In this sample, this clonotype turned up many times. Here the CDR3 DNA reads TGCAGTGCTAGACAACTGAGCTCCTATAATTCACCCCTCCACTTT. This codes for CSARQLSSYNSPLHF. The rearrangement joins TRBV20-1 to TRBJ1-6; D unresolved. V lost 2 bases to trimming and J lost 0 bases, with 8 bases between them. The CDR3 has 15 residues. Germline assignment: CDR1 DFQATT and CDR2 SNEGSKA (reference sequence).

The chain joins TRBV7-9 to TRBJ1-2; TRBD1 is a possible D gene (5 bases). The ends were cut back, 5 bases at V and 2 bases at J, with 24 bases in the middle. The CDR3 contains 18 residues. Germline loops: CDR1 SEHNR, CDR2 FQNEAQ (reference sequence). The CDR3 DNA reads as TGTGCCAGCAGCCGATGGGCGGGACTAGCGGGACCCAACTATGGCTACACCTTC. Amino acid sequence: CASSRWAGLAGPNYGYTF.

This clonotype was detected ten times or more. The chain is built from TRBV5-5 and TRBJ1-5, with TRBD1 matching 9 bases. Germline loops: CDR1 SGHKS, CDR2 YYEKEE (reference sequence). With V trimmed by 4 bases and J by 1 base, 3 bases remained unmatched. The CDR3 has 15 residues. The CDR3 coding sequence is TGTGCCAGCAGCAAGGGGACAGGGAGCAATCAGCCCCAGCATTTT. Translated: CASSKGTGSNQPQHF.

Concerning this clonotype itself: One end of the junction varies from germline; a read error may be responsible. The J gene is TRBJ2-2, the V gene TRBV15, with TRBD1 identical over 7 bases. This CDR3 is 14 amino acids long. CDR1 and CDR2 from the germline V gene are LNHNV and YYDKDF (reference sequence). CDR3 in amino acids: CATSRTGNTGELSW. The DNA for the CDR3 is TGTGCCACCAGCAGGACAGGGAACACCGGGGAGCTGTCTTGG.

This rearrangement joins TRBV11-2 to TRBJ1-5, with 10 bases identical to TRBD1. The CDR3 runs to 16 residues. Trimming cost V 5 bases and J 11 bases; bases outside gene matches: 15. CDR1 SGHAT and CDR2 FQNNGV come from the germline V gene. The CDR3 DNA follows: TGTGCCAGCAGCCGACACGGGACAGGGGTGTTAGAGACCCAGCATTTT. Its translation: CASSRHGTGVLETQHF.

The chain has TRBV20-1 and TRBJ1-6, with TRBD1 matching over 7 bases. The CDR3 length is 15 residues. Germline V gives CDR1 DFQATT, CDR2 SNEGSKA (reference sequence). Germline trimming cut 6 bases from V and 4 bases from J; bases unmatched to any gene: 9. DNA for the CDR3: TGCAGTGCCAGCAGCGTGGGACAGTATAATTCACCCCTCCACTTT. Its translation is CSASSVGQYNSPLHF.

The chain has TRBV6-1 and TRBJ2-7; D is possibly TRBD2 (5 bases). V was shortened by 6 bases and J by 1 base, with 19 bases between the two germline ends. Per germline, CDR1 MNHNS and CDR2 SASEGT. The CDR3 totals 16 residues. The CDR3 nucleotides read TGTGCCAGCAGCCCATCAAGGCCTAGCATTTCCTACGAGCAGTACTTC. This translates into CASSPSRPSISYEQYF.

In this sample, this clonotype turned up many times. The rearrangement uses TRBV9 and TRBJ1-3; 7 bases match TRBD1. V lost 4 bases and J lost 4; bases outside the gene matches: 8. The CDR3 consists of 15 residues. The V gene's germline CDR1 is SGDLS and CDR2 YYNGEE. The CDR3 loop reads CASSRSQGEGNTIYF. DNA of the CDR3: TGTGCCAGCAGCCGTTCCCAGGGGGAGGGAAACACCATATATTTT.